Below are 2 T cell receptor beta chains sequenced from a single sample in a study of patients and donors after allogeneic stem cell transplantation. MiXCR, applied by TCRdb to the RT-PCR reads, yields one record per CDR3 protein. The sample records approximately 410,000 distinct CDR3 sequences, more than 15% being singletons. The sequencing sample was made of blood, either unsorted or a sorted T cell fraction (not recorded which). The receptors come from a human donor who was either an allogeneic HSCT recipient or a stem cell or donor lymphocyte infusion donor (not recorded which). It is not recorded whose cells these are; they may come from a transplant donor.

The J gene is TRBJ2-7, the V gene TRBV24-1, with TRBD1 matching over 8 bases. CDR3 size: 13 residues. V trimming: 4 bases; J trimming: 3 bases; junction bases outside the gene matches: 1. Germline V gene data show CDR1 as KGHDR and CDR2 as SFDVKD. CDR3 region: CATSEGTGYEQYF. CDR3 coding DNA: TGTGCCACCAGTGAAGGGACAGGCTACGAGCAGTACTTC.

The chain is built from TRBV7-3 and TRBJ2-3; 12 bases line up with TRBD2. Trimming at V came to 4 bases and at J to 6 bases, leaving 2 bases not matched to a gene. The CDR3 is made up of 14 amino acids. CDR1 is SGHTA and CDR2 is FQGTGA in the germline V gene. The CDR3 protein is CASSSGLAGDTQYF. CDR3 bases: TGTGCCAGCAGCTCCGGACTAGCGGGGGATACGCAGTATTTT.